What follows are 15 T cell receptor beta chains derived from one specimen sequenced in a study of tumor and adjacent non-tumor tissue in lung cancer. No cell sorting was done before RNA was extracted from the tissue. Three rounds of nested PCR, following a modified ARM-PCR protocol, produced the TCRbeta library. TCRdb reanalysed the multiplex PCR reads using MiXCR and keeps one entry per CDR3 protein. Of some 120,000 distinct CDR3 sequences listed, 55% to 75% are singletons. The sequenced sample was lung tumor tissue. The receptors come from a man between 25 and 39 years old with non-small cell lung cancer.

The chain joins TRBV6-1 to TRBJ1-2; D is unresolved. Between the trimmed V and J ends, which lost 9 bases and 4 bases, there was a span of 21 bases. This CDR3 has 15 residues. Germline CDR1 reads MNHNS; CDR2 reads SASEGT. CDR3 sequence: CASSSFQWITYGYTF. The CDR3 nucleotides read TGTGCCAGTAGCTCTTTCCAGTGGATCACCTATGGCTACACCTTC.

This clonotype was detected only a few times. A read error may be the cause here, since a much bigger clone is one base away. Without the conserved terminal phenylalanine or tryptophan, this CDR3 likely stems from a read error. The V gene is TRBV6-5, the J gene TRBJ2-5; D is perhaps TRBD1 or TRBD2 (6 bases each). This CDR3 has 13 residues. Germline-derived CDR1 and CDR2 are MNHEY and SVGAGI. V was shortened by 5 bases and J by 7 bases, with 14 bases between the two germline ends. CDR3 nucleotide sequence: TGTGCCAGCAGTCCGGGGGCCGACGGGACCCAGTACTTG. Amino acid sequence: CASSPGADGTQYL.

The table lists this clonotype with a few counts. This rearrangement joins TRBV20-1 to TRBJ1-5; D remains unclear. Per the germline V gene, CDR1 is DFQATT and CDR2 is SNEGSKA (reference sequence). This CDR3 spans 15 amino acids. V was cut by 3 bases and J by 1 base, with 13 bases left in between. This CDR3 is CSASSLEGSNQPQHF. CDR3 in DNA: TGCAGTGCTAGCTCCCTCGAGGGAAGCAATCAGCCCCAGCATTTT.

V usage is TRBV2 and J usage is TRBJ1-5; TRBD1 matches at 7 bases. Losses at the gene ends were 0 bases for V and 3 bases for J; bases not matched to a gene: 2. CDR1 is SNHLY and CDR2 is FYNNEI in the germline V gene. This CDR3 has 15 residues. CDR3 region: CASSEADRNNQPQHF. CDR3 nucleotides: TGTGCCAGCAGTGAAGCGGACAGGAACAATCAGCCCCAGCATTTT.

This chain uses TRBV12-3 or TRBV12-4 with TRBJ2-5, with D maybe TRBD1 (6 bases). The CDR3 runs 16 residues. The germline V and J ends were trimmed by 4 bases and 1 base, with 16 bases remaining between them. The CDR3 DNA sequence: TGTGCCAGCAGTTCTCGGGACACAACAAGCCAAGAGACCCAGTACTTC. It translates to CASSSRDTTSQETQYF.

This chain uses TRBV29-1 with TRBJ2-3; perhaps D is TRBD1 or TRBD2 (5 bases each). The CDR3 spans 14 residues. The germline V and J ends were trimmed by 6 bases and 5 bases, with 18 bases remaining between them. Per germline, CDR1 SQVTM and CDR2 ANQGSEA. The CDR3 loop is CSVGRDRNIDTQYF. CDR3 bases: TGCAGCGTGGGGAGAGACAGAAACATAGATACGCAGTATTTT.

CDR3 region: CASRGPREEKLFF. DNA for the CDR3: TGTGCCAGCAGAGGACCGAGGGAAGAAAAACTGTTTTTT. The chain joins TRBV12-3 or TRBV12-4 to TRBJ1-4; D remains unclear. With 6 bases removed from V and 8 bases from J, the gap between germline ends came to 13 bases. The CDR3 contains 13 residues.

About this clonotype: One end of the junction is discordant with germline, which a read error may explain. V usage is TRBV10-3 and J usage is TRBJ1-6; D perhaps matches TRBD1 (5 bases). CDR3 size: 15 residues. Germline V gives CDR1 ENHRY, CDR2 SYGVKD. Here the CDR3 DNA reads TGTGTCATCACCTCGGACATCTCCTATATTTCACCCCTCCACTTT. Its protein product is CVITSDISYISPLHF.

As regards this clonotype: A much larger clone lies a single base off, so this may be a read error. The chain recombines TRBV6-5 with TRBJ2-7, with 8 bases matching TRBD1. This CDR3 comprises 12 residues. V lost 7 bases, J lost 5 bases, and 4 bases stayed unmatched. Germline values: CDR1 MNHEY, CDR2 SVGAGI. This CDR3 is CASNETGDEQYF. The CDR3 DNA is TGTGCCAGCAATGAGACAGGGGACGAGCAGTACTTC.

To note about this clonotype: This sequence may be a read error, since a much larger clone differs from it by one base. The CDR3 region has the DNA TGCGCCAGCAGCCATGAGTCTCCGAGCATCGCTGGCTACACCTTC. Protein: CASSHESPSIAGYTF. V gene TRBV4-1 combines with J gene TRBJ1-2; no definite D call. V lost 3 bases and J 7 bases, leaving 18 bases between the germline ends. The CDR3 length is 15 residues. In germline, CDR1 is MGHRA, CDR2 YSYEKL.

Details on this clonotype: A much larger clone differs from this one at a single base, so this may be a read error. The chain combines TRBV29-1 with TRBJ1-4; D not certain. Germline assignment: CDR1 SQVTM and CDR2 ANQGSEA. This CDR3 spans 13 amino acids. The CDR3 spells CSVELSRAEKLYF. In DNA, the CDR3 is TGCAGCGTTGAGTTGTCCCGGGCGGAAAAACTGTATTTT.

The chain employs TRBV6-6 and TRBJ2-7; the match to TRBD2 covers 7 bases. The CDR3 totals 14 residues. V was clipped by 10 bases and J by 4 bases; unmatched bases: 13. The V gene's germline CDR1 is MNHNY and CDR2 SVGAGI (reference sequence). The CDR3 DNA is TGTGCCATCAGCCTCTACCAGGGAGGGTACGAGCAGTACTTC. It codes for CAISLYQGGYEQYF.

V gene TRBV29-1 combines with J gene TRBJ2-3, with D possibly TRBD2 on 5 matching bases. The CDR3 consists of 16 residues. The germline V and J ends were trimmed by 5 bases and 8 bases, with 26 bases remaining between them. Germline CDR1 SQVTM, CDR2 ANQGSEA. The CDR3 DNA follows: TGCAGCGTTCTTTCCCAGAGGGCACGCTTCACACGTACGCAGTATTTT. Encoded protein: CSVLSQRARFTRTQYF.

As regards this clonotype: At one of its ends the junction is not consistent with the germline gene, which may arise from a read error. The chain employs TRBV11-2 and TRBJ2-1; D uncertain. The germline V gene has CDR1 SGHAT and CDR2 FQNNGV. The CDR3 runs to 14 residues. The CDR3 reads CGSSSRSLPDEQFF. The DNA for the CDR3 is TGTGGCAGCAGCTCCCGATCGCTTCCAGATGAGCAGTTCTTC.

The CDR3 loop is CASSGAPGTRNTEAFF. CDR3 sequence (DNA): TGTGCCAGCAGCGGAGCCCCGGGGACAAGGAACACTGAAGCTTTCTTT. This chain joins TRBV6-5 and TRBJ1-1; tentatively, D is TRBD1 (6 bases). The V gene's germline CDR1 is MNHEY and CDR2 SVGAGI. Trimming removed 6 bases at V and 1 base at J, with 18 bases between. The CDR3 extends over 16 amino acids.